This T cell receptor (beta chain) derives from a study of blood T cell repertoires in COVID-19 (dated by TCRdb to about 2020). A note on the overall study: Samples from collaborators originated in the United States, Italy and Spain and spanned both the acute and convalescent phases of COVID-19. Deeply sampled blood TCRbeta repertoires from subjects exposed to, actively infected with, or recovered from COVID-19 were included in the dataset. Where available, HLA class I and class II types were obtained from metadata supplied by the sample provider rather than from assay-based typing. Sample metadata almost always included a de-identified subject ID, COVID-19 status, age in years and sex. The repertoires were made available in a free public database intended to serve as a resource for research on the immune response to SARS-CoV-2. The samples were drawn from two sources: the first 160 participants of the ongoing ImmuneRACE study, and 1,254 subjects contributed by 6 global collaborators. The material from the prospective study consisted of cDNA or gDNA derived from T cells, B-cell-depleted T cells, or PBMCs.

Details on this clone: It has no known antigen specificity. Qualities for individual bases were not recorded, and no much larger clone is one base off.

Trimming removed 2 bases from V and 2 bases from J, leaving 9 bases between the germline ends. Including the terminal cysteine and phenylalanine, the CDR3 comprises 15 residues. The retained sequence is limited to the CDR3, 45 bases, with the frame set at the first base. CDR1 and CDR2, looked up from the germline V gene, are MNHEY and SVGAGI. TCRbeta CDR3 regions were amplified from genomic DNA using the immunoSEQ Assay, a bias-controlled multiplex PCR. For the original study's pipeline: The number of nucleated cells in each sample was estimated from the amplification of reference gene primers within the assay. Sequence reads were collapsed and filtered to measure the absolute abundance of every unique TCRbeta CDR3 rearrangement. For each sample, productive Simpson clonality was calculated by taking the square root of Simpson's diversity index across productive rearrangements. TCRdb took over this immuneACCESS table, retaining in-frame rearrangements with V and J assigned. Such tables are incomplete; in checked studies, under half of the missing clones stem from an unresolved V gene, and the remainder is unexplained. That table furnishes V, J and clone size, whereas the DNA furnished D and trimming. The sample table holds roughly 65,000 clones, of which around four fifths were seen once. Of the sample, about 38% falls within the top ten clones.

Points the paper makes about the study in general: How much clinical and demographic metadata was included differed by source and by participant, and the metadata was provided uncurated.

Each collaborating institution followed its own protocols to collect whole blood in K2EDTA tubes. For TCRbeta analysis, collaborators shipped samples in one of three forms: frozen whole blood, isolated PBMCs, or DNA extracted from either of those sample types. The V and J segments used are TRBV6-5 and TRBJ1-4; a tentative D call is TRBD1 (6 bases match). Source material: peripheral blood. This sequence was found in a human donor in a cohort sampled during active COVID-19. The DNA sequence is TGTGCCAGCAGTTACACAACAGGGACTAATGAAAAACTGTTTTTT. This sequence encodes CASSYTTGTNEKLFF.